These 6 T cell receptor beta chains were all obtained from the same sample, sequenced in a study of shared clonotypes between healthy human individuals. Profiling relied on immunoSEQ multiplex PCR, and the TCRdb table lists in-frame clones only, not all of them. This table holds 1.6 million or so clones, 98% found once. What was sequenced was naive CD4+ T cells sorted from blood. Documented subset: CD45RA+ positively selected. The receptors come from a young man in good health.

J is TRBJ2-1 and V is TRBV18, with 14 bases identical to TRBD2. Germline V lookup: CDR1 KGHSH, CDR2 LQKENI. J gave up 2 bases and V 3 bases, and 18 bases lay outside the gene matches. CDR3 length: 22 residues. The CDR3 loop is CASSPRGELGTSGRRPYNEQFF. CDR3 nucleotide sequence: TGTGCCAGCTCACCGAGGGGGGAGCTAGGGACTAGCGGGAGAAGGCCCTACAATGAGCAGTTCTTC.

The chain couples TRBV9 to TRBJ1-3, with 8 bases that match TRBD1. Germline V gene data show CDR1 as SGDLS and CDR2 as YYNGEE. V lost 4 bases and J lost 7; bases outside the gene matches: 7. There are 14 residues in the CDR3. The DNA of the CDR3 is TGTGCCAGCAGCCCCCGGGACAGGTGGAACACCATATATTTT. This encodes CASSPRDRWNTIYF.

The chain employs TRBV30 and TRBJ2-7; the match to TRBD1 covers 7 bases. CDR1 GTSNPN and CDR2 SVGIG come from the germline V gene (reference sequence). Trimming removed 5 bases from V and 3 bases from J; junction bases left unmatched: 10. The CDR3 length is 14 residues. CDR3 sequence (DNA): TGTGCCTGGGATGCCAGGGGGAGAGGCTACGAGCAGTACTTC. Its protein product is CAWDARGRGYEQYF.

The chain recombines TRBV7-2 with TRBJ2-3; D might be TRBD2 (6 bases). CDR1 is SGHTA, CDR2 FQGNSA, per germline. V was pared by 5 bases and J by 6 bases, with 21 bases between. The CDR3 length is 16 residues. The CDR3 nucleotides read TGTGCCAGCAGCCCTGCCGGACTAACCGGGTGGGATACGCAGTATTTT. It specifies CASSPAGLTGWDTQYF.

The rearrangement links TRBV9 to TRBJ2-3; TRBD1 agrees at 9 bases. The germline gives CDR1 SGDLS, CDR2 YYNGEE. The CDR3 consists of 14 residues. After removal of 2 bases from V and 7 bases from J, the junction contained 5 bases not matched to a gene. In DNA, the CDR3 is TGTGCCAGCAGCGTCCGGGACAGGGAATATACGCAGTATTTT. The encoded protein is CASSVRDREYTQYF. The entire variable domain, with the rest obtained from reference TRBV9 and TRBJ2-3, is as follows: DSGVTQTPKHLITATGQRVTLRCSPRSGDLSVYWYQQSLDQGLQFLIQYYNGEERAKGNILERFSAQQFPDLHSELNLSSLELGDSALYFCASSVRDREYTQYFGPGTRLTVL.

V gene TRBV28 combines with J gene TRBJ2-1, with 15 bases matching TRBD2. Germline CDR1 is MDHEN and CDR2 is SYDVKM. This CDR3 is 16 amino acids long. V shed 5 bases, J shed 4 bases, and the junction held 3 bases outside the gene matches. The CDR3 bases are TGTGCCAGCAGTCCAGGACTAGCGGGAGGGTACAATGAGCAGTTCTTC. Its translation is CASSPGLAGGYNEQFF.